The text below deals with one TCR beta chain. Its antigen remains unidentified. This likely stems from a read error, as it lies one base from a far larger clone. These data originate in a study of shared clonotypes between healthy human individuals. Findings and caveats of the study: The generation probabilities recorded for non-shared clonotypes fell below those of clonotypes shared by all four donors. Sequencing of the sorted subsets was shown by rarefaction to be incomplete despite large depth.

Only Caucasian adults living in Nashville, Tennessee made up the donor group. The study separated CD4+ cells into CD45RA+ naive and CD45RA-negative memory subsets. The CDR3 covers 17 residues. Germline loops: CDR1 KGHSH, CDR2 LQKENI. Produced via immunoSEQ multiplex PCR; TCRdb's table is partial and in-frame only. The repertoire holds 950,000 to 1,300,000 clones, with about 75% as singletons. The chain carries TRBV18 and TRBJ1-6, with 8 nucleotides matching TRBD1. Specimen: memory CD4+ T cells sorted from blood. The subset here: CD45RA-negative fraction. This receptor was identified in a man aged 18 to 30 in good health. CDR3 amino acids: CASSPSDRGKVRSPFHF. CDR3 DNA: TGTGCCAGCTCACCCAGCGACAGGGGAAAGGTGCGGTCACCCTTCCACTTT.